This T cell receptor (beta chain) was profiled in a study of T-cell memory formation after mild COVID-19. One entry per CDR3 protein, called by TCRdb with MiXCR from the 5' RACE reads. This sample yields around 470,000 distinct CDR3 sequences, of which over 15% are seen a single time; around 8.4% belongs to the top ten. Regarding the study as a whole: CD4/CD8 balance held among clones contracting day 15 to 85, and later expanders leaned CD4+. Cross-reactive memory apparently joined, as some responding clones appeared in pre-infection memory.

The CDR3 is 17 residues long. V gave up 0 bases and J gave up 4 bases; unmatched junction bases: 10. Germline CDR1 is SGHRS and CDR2 is YFSETQ. This clonotype has a count of ten or more. Its antigen is unidentified. Input material: PBMCs or a T cell subset sorted from them (not recorded which). The sequence was collected from an adult woman who had mild COVID-19 (a few samples of this study predate the infection). Cell type and time point are not known. The rearrangement links TRBV5-1 to TRBJ1-2; 9 bases agree with TRBD1. CDR3 sequence reads: CASSLVGTGQGSYGYTF. The CDR3 DNA reads TGCGCCAGCAGCTTGGTGGGGACCGGACAGGGGTCCTATGGCTACACCTTC.